The 5 T cell receptor beta chains below were found in one sample sequenced in a study of identical twins. TCRdb independently ran MiXCR on the 5' RACE reads; one entry per CDR3 protein. The sample lists hundreds of thousands of distinct CDR3 sequences, approximately 24% occurring once. The same sample was also studied in work on T cells expressing NK-cell markers.

The sequenced material came from CD4+ T cells sorted from blood. The receptors derive from a woman aged 18-29 years in good health.

There are a few counts of this clonotype. V is TRBV6-2 or TRBV6-3 and J is TRBJ1-1; D is perhaps TRBD1 (6 bases). The CDR3 length is 14 residues. Trimming shortened V by 5 bases and J by 0 bases, and 10 bases separated the two germline ends. Germline loops: CDR1 MNHEY, CDR2 SVGEGT. The CDR3 DNA follows: TGTGCCAGCAGTGGACAGTATTTGAACACTGAAGCTTTCTTT. This gives the protein CASSGQYLNTEAFF.

This clonotype was seen only a few times. The chain couples TRBV3-1 to TRBJ2-1; the match to TRBD2 covers 9 bases. The V gene's germline CDR1 is LGHDT and CDR2 YNNKEL (reference sequence). The CDR3 spans 14 residues. J was trimmed by 9 bases and V by 4 bases; bases with no gene match: 7. CDR3 nucleotides: TGTGCCAGCAGCCCTAGCGGGGCAAGAGGTGAGCAGTTCTTC. Protein sequence: CASSPSGARGEQFF.

J is TRBJ2-3 and V is TRBV7-6; unclear D gene. Germline V gene sequence: CDR1 SGHVS, CDR2 FNYEAQ. This CDR3 contains 22 residues. The germline V and J ends were trimmed by 2 bases and 5 bases, with 35 bases remaining between them. In DNA form, the CDR3 reads TGTGCCAGCAGCTTAAGAGTCCGGGCCCCCGGCGGTTTTCGTGGGTCAGGAGATACGCAGTATTTT. As protein: CASSLRVRAPGGFRGSGDTQYF.

This clonotype occurred a few times. The V call is TRBV9, the J call TRBJ2-7; D gene ambiguous. The CDR3 is 15 amino acids. Trimming removed 4 bases at V and 1 base at J, with 15 bases between. CDR1 and CDR2 (germline): SGDLS, YYNGEE. The CDR3 sequence: CASSRSPAVSYEQYF. CDR3 DNA sequence: TGTGCCAGCAGCCGATCCCCGGCGGTGTCCTACGAGCAGTACTTC.

This chain joins TRBV12-3 or TRBV12-4 and TRBJ2-7; 7 bases agree with TRBD1. The ends lost 2 bases at V and 2 bases at J; junction bases unmatched: 12. CDR3 size: 17 residues. The DNA of the CDR3 is TGTGCCAGCAGTTTAATAGGGGGCGTCAGTCCAACCTACGAGCAGTACTTC. Translated: CASSLIGGVSPTYEQYF.